What follows describes a single T cell receptor beta chain. This specimen comes from a study of blood T cells in healthy people across ages. Study-wide context: Per every two T cells, about one barcoded beta molecule was captured by template switching.

Through a sample-barcoded 5' primer and a J-beta primer mix, a second PCR was run for roughly 7 to 11 cycles. Unique molecular identifiers of 12 random nucleotides labeled each cDNA. TCRdb re-called the 5' RACE reads through MiXCR, storing one row per CDR3 protein. The repertoire holds 500,000 to 700,000 distinct CDR3 sequences, with roughly 31% as singletons. The V gene's germline CDR1 is SGHDN and CDR2 FVKESK. The length of the CDR3 is 12 residues. The V gene lost 1 base and the J gene lost 2 bases, with 0 bases spanning the gap. This clonotype was obtained from a woman aged 80 or over in good health. V usage is TRBV14 and J usage is TRBJ1-3, with D unclear. Sequenced material: blood. The CDR3 protein is CASSQAGNTIYF. CDR3 DNA: TGTGCCAGCAGCCAAGCTGGAAACACCATATATTTT.